This T cell receptor beta chain was found in a study of blood T cell repertoires in COVID-19. Study in general: T cells, B-cell-depleted T cells, or PBMCs provided the cDNA or gDNA that served as material.

As originally analysed: Reference gene primer amplification gave estimated nucleated cell counts. Sequenced by immunoSEQ multiplex PCR; TCRdb stores in-frame clones only, minus some. The DNA gave D and trimming, while V, J and clone size come from that table. The sample lists approximately 300,000 clones, 90% occurring once. Looked up from germline, CDR1 is MNHEY and CDR2 is SVGEGT. This CDR3 is built from 16 residues. Trimming removed 0 bases at V and 2 bases at J, with 11 bases between. Across about two dozen US areas, participants ranged in age from roughly 18 to 89 years. Assignments of participants to cohorts depended upon their own reported clinical history.

The source is a woman aged 25 to 39 who had been exposed to COVID-19. The rearrangement uses TRBV6-2 or TRBV6-3 and TRBJ1-5; TRBD1 might be the D (6 bases). Sequencing was performed on PBMCs or T cells enriched from blood (not recorded which). The CDR3 is CASSYSARGRNQPQHF. The CDR3 DNA sequence: TGTGCCAGCAGTTACTCTGCCAGGGGTCGCAATCAGCCCCAGCATTTT.